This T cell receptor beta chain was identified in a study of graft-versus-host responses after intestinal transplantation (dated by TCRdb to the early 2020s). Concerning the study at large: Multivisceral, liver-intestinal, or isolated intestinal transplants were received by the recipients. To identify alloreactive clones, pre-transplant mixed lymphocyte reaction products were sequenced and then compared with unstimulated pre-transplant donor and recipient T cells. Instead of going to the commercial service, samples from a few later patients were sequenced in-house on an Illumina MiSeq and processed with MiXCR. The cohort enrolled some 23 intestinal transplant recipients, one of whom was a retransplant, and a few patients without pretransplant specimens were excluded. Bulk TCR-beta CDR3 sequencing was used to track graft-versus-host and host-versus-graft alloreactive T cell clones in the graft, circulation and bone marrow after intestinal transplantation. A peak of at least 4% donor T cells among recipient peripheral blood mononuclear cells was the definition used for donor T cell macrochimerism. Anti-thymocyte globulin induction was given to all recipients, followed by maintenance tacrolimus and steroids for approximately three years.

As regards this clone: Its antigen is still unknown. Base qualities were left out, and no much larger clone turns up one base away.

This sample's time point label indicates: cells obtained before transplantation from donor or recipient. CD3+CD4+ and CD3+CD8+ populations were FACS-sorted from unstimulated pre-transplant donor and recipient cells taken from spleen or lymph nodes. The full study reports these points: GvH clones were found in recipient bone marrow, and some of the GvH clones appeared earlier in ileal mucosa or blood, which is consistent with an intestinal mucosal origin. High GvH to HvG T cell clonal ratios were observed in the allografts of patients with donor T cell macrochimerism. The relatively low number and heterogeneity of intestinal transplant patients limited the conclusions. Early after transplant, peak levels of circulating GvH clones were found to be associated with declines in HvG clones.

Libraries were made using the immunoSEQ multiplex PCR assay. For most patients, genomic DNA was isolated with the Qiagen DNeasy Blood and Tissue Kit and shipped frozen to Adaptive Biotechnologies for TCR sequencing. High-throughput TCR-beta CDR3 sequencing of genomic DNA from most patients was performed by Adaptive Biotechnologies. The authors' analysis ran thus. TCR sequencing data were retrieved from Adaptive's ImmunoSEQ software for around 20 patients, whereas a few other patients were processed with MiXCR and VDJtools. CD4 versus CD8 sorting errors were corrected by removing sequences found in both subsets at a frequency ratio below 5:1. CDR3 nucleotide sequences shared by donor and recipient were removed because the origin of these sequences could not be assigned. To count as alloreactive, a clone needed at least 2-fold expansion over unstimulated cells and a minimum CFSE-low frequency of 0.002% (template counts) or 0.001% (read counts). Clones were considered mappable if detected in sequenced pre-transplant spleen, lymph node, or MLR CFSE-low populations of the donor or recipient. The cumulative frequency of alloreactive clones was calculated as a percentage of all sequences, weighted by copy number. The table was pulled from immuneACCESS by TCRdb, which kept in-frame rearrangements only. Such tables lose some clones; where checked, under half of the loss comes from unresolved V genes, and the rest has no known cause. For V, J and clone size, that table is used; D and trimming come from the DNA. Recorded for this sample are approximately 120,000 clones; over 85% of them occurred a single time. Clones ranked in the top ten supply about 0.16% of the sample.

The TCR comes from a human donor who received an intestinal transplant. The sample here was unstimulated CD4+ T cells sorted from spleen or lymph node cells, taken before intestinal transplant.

The CDR3 corresponds to CASSPRPAADTQYF. At the DNA level, the sequence is TGTGCCAGCTCACCACGCCCGGCCGCGGATACGCAGTATTTT. This receptor chain uses TRBV18 and TRBJ2-3, with no confident D gene call. The germline V gene supplies CDR1 KGHSH and CDR2 LQKENI. Between the V and J ends, shortened by 1 base and 6 bases respectively, the junction contains 11 bases. The CDR3 runs 14 residues from the cysteine to the phenylalanine. The DNA shown is the 42-base CDR3, in frame from base 1.